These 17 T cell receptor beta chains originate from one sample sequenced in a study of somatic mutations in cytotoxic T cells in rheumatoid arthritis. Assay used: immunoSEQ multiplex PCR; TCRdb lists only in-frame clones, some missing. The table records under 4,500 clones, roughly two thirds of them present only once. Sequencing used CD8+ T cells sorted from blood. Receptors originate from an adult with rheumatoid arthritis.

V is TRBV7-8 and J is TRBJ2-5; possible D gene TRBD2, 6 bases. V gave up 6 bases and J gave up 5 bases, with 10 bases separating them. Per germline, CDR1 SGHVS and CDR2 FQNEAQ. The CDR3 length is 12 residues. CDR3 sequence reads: CASRGTLETQYF. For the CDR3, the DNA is TGTGCCAGCAGGGGGACTTTGGAGACCCAGTACTTC.

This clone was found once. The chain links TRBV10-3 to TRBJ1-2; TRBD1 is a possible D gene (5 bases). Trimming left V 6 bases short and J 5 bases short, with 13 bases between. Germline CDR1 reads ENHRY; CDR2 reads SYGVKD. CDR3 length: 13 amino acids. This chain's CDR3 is CAIREEGRYGYTF. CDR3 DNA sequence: TGTGCCATCAGGGAAGAGGGGAGATATGGCTACACCTTC.

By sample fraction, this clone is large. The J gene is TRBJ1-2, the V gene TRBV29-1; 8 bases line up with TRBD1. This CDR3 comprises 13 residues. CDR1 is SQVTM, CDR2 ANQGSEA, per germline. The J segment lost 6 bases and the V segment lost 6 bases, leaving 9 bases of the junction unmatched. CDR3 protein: CSVRTGQWNGYTF. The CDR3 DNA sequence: TGCAGCGTGCGGACAGGGCAGTGGAATGGCTACACCTTC.

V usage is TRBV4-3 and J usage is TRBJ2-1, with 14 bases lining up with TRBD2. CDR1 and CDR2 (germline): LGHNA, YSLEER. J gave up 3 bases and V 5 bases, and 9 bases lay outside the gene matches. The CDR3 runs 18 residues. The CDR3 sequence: CASSSQTSGGAVYNEQFF. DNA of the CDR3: TGCGCCAGCAGCAGCCAGACTAGCGGGGGGGCCGTCTACAATGAGCAGTTCTTC.

The CDR3 protein is CASSIVAGNYEQYF. The CDR3 DNA reads as TGTGCCAGTAGTATAGTAGCGGGGAACTACGAGCAGTACTTC. V and J are TRBV19 and TRBJ2-7; 8 nucleotides agree with TRBD2. V shed 1 base, J shed 3 bases, and the junction held 2 bases outside the gene matches. Germline CDR1 LNHDA, CDR2 SQIVND (reference sequence). This CDR3 is built from 14 residues.

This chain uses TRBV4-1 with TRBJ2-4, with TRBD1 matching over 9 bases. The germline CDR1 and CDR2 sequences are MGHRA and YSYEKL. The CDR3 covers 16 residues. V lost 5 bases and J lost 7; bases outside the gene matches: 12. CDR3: CASSKRTGAQGNIQYF. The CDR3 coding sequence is TGCGCCAGCAGCAAACGGACAGGGGCCCAGGGCAACATTCAGTACTTC.

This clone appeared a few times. The CDR3 nucleotides read TGTGCCAGCAGCTTAGCAGTGAGCAAGCGGGGCTCCTACGAGCAGTACTTC. Protein product: CASSLAVSKRGSYEQYF. The chain is built from TRBV7-2 and TRBJ2-7; 7 bases align to TRBD2. Germline V CDR1 and CDR2: SGHTA, FQGNSA. CDR3 length equals 17 residues. The junction had 8 bases not matched to a gene; V was cut back by 0 bases and J by 0 bases.

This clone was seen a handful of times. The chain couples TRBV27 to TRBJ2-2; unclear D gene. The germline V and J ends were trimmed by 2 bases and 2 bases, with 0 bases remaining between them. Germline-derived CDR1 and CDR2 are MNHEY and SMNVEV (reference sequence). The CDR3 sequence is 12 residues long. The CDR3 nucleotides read TGTGCCAGCAGTTTAAACACCGGGGAGCTGTTTTTT. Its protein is CASSLNTGELFF.

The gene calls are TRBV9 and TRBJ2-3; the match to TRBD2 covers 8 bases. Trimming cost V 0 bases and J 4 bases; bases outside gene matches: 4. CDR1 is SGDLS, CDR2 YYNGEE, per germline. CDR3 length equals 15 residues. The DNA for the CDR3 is TGTGCCAGCAGCGTAGGACTAGCGTCAGCAGATACGCAGTATTTT. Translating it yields CASSVGLASADTQYF.

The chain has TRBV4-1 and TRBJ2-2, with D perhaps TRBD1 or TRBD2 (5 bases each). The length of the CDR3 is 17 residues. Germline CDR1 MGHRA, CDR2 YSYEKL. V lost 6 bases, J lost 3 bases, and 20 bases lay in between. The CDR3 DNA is TGCGCCAGCAGACCTTCCCCCGGGGCGGAGGACACCGGGGAGCTGTTTTTT. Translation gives CASRPSPGAEDTGELFF.

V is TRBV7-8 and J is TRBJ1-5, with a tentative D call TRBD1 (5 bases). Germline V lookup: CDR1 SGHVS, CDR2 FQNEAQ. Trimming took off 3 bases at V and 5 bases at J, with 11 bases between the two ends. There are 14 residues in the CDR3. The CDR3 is CASSFDAGHQPQHF. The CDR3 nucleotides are TGTGCCAGCAGCTTCGACGCAGGGCATCAGCCCCAGCATTTT.

In DNA form, the CDR3 reads TGTGCCAGCAGCACCAGACTAGCGGGGCCCCAAGAGACCCAGTACTTC. This translates into CASSTRLAGPQETQYF. The chain is built from TRBV7-9 and TRBJ2-5; 11 bases line up with TRBD2. CDR1 is SEHNR and CDR2 is FQNEAQ in the germline V gene (reference sequence). V lost 5 bases, J lost 1 base, and 6 bases stayed unmatched. The CDR3 extends over 16 amino acids.

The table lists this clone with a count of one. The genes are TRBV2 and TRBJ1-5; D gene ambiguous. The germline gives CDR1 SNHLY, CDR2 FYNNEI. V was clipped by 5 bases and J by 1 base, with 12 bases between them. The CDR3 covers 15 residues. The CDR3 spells CASSNTYLSNQPQHF. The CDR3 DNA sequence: TGTGCCAGCAGTAATACATATTTAAGCAATCAGCCCCAGCATTTT.

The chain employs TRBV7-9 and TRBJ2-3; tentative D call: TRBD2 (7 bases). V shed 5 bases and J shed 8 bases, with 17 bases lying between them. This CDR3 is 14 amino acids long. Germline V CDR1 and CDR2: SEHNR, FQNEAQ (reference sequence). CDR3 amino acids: CASSLGGPRSTQYF. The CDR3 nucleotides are TGTGCCAGCAGCCTGGGGGGGCCTCGAAGTACGCAGTATTTT.

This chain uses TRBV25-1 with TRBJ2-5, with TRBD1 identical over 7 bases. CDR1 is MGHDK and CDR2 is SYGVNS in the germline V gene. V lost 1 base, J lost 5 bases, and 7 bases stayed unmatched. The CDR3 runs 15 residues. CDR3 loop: CASSEWMSGGETQYF. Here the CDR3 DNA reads TGTGCCAGCAGTGAATGGATGTCAGGGGGTGAGACCCAGTACTTC.

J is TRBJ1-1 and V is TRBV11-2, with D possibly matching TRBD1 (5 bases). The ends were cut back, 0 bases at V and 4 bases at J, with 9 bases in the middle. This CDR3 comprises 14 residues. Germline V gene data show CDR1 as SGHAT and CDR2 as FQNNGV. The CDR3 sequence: CASSLDRAGTEAFF. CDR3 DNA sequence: TGTGCCAGCAGCTTAGACAGGGCGGGCACTGAAGCTTTCTTT.

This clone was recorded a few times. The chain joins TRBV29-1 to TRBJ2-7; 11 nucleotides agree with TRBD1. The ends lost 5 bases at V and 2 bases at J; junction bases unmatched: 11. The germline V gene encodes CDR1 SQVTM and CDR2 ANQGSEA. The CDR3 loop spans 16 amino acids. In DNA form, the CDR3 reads TGCAGCGTTACACGTGGGGACAGGGGGGAAACCTACGAGCAGTACTTC. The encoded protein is CSVTRGDRGETYEQYF.